This T cell receptor beta chain was identified during a study of CD8+CD57+ T cells in acquired aplastic anemia. Selection for sequencing was limited to patients who had shown CD8+CD57+ cell expansion by flow cytometry. Researchers used genomic DNA as the template to profile TCR beta VDJ and CDR3. TCRdb reprocessed the reads with MiXCR, giving one entry per CDR3 protein. The table lists approximately 130,000 distinct CDR3 sequences, approximately 50% of them singletons, with 25% to 30% in the top ten. Input material: sorted CD4+, CD8+, or CD8+CD57+ T cells (not recorded which) from PBMCs. This receptor was taken from a human donor with aplastic anemia.

CDR3: CASSQDPEGAYEQYF. In DNA form, the CDR3 reads TGTGCCAGCAGCCAAGATCCGGAGGGAGCCTACGAGCAGTACTTC. The chain employs TRBV14 and TRBJ2-7, with a weak D call TRBD2 (6 bases). CDR1 is SGHDN, CDR2 FVKESK, per germline. The CDR3 consists of 15 residues. Between the trimmed V and J ends, which lost 0 bases and 2 bases, there was a span of 11 bases. Using reference TRBV14 and TRBJ2-7 for the parts outside the CDR3, the full variable domain is EAGVTQFPSHSVIEKGQTVTLRCDPISGHDNLYWYRRVMGKEIKFLLHFVKESKQDESGMPNNRFLAERTGGTYSTLKVQPAELEDSGVYFCASSQDPEGAYEQYFGPGTRLTVT.